The clone carrying this T cell receptor beta chain has a single count. This specimen belongs to a study of blood T cell repertoires in COVID-19. Study-wide context: Sites in the United States, Italy and Spain provided acute and convalescent COVID-19 samples.

Clones were sequenced by immunoSEQ multiplex PCR, and TCRdb holds only the in-frame ones, with some missing. The table lists hundreds of thousands of clones, approximately 80% of them singletons. Self-reported history from a screening survey and questionnaire set each donor's cohort. The CDR3 length is 13 residues. With 4 bases removed from V and 6 bases from J, the gap between germline ends came to 10 bases. CDR1 is MRHNA, CDR2 SNTAGT, per germline. This TCR came from a woman aged 40 to 49 with acute COVID-19. Sequencing input: PBMCs or T cells enriched from blood (not recorded which). V gene TRBV6-4 combines with J gene TRBJ1-5; D gene ambiguous. CDR3 loop: CASSARFGQPQHF. The CDR3 bases are TGTGCCAGCAGTGCCAGGTTCGGTCAGCCCCAGCATTTT.